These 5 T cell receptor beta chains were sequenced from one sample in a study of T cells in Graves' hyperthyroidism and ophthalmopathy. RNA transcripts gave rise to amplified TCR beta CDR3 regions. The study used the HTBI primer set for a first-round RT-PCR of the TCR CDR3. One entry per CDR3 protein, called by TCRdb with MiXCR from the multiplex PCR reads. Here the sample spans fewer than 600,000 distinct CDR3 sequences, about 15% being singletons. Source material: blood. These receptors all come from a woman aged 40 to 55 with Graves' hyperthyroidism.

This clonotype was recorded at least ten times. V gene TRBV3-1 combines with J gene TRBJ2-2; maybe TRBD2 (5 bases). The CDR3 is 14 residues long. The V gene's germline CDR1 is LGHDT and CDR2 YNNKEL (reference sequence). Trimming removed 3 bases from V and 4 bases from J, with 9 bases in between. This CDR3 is CASSHSGTTGELFF. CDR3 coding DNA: TGTGCCAGCAGCCACAGCGGCACCACCGGGGAGCTGTTTTTT.

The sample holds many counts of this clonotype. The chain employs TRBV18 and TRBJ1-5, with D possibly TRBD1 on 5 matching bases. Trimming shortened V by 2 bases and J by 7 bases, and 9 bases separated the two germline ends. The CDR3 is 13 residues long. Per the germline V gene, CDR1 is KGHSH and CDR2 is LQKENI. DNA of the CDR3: TGTGCCAGCTCACCAGCGGGGGACCAGCCCCAGCATTTT. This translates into CASSPAGDQPQHF.

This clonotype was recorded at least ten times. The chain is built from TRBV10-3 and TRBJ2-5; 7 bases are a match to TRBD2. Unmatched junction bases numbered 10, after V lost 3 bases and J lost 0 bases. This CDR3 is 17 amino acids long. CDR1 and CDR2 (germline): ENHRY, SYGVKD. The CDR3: CAISDISLAPNQETQYF. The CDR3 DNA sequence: TGTGCCATCAGTGACATCTCACTAGCGCCGAACCAAGAGACCCAGTACTTC.

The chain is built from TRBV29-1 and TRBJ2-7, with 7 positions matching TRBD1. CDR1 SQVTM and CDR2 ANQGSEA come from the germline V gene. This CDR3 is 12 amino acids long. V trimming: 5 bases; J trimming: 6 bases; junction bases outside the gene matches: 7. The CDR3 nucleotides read TGCAGCGTTATACCACAGGGGTTCGAGCAGTACTTC. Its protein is CSVIPQGFEQYF.

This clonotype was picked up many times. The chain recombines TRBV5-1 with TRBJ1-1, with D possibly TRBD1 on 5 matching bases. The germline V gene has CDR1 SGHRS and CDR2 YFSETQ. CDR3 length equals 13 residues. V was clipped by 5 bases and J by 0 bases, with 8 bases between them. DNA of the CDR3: TGCGCCAGCAGACAGGACTTGAACACTGAAGCTTTCTTT. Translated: CASRQDLNTEAFF.